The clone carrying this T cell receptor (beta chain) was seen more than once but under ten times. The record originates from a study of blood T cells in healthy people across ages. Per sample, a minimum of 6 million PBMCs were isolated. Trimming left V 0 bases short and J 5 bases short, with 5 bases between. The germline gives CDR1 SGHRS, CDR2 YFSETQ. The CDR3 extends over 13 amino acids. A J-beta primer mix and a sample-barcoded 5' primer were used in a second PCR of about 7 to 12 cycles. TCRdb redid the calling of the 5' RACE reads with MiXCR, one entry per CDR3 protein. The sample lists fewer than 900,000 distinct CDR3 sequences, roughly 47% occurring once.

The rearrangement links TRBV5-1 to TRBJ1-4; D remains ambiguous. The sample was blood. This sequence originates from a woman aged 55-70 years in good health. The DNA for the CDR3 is TGCGCCAGCAGCTTGGCATTGAATGAAAAACTGTTTTTT. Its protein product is CASSLALNEKLFF.